Following are 17 T cell receptor beta chains from one sample sequenced in a study of shared clonotypes between healthy human individuals. Naive-designated CD8 cells lacked CD45RO, were positively enriched for CCR7, and omitted terminally differentiated effector memory CD45RA+ cells. The repertoire was sequenced with immunoSEQ multiplex PCR; TCRdb's copy has only in-frame clones and lacks some. The profile shows about 2,100,000 clones, just over 90% of them singletons. The sample comprised naive CD8+ T cells from PBMCs. These receptors originate from a man aged 18 to 30 in good health. Some clones in this sample may be carry-over from other donors' samples.

The V and J genes are TRBV7-9 and TRBJ2-5, with D possibly being TRBD1 or TRBD2 (5 bases each). CDR1 and CDR2 from the germline V gene are SEHNR and FQNEAQ (reference sequence). The CDR3 spans 16 residues. The germline V and J ends were trimmed by 8 bases and 0 bases, with 19 bases remaining between them. For the CDR3, the DNA is TGTGCCAGCGCCACGTCCGGGGCAGATAACCAAGAGACCCAGTACTTC. This encodes CASATSGADNQETQYF.

The genes are TRBV28 and TRBJ2-7; D not certain. CDR1 MDHEN and CDR2 SYDVKM come from the germline V gene. CDR3 length: 15 residues. V lost 5 bases and J lost 2, with 16 bases in between. Here the CDR3 reads CASSPRWGGAYEQYF. CDR3 nucleotide sequence: TGTGCCAGCAGTCCCCGGTGGGGTGGGGCCTACGAGCAGTACTTC.

The chain recombines TRBV9 with TRBJ2-3; D ambiguous. V dropped 0 bases and J dropped 5 bases, with 7 bases sitting between them. The CDR3 length is 13 residues. Germline CDR1 and CDR2: SGDLS and YYNGEE. The CDR3 loop is CASSVGWGDTQYF. CDR3 nucleotides: TGTGCCAGCAGCGTAGGATGGGGAGATACGCAGTATTTT.

The chain links TRBV7-6 to TRBJ1-1; D is uncertain. Trimming removed 4 bases from V and 4 bases from J, with 13 bases in between. This CDR3 has 14 residues. Per germline, CDR1 SGHVS and CDR2 FNYEAQ. The CDR3 nucleotides are TGTGCCAGCAGCTCCTTAGACGGTCCCACTGAAGCTTTCTTT. As protein: CASSSLDGPTEAFF. Looking up the rest from reference TRBV7-6 and TRBJ1-1 gives the full variable domain: GAGVSQSPRYKVTKRGQDVALRCDPISGHVSLYWYRQALGQGPEFLTYFNYEAQQDKSGLPNDRFSAERPEGSISTLTIQRTEQRDSAMYRCASSSLDGPTEAFFGQGTRLTVV.

The rearrangement uses TRBV7-9 and TRBJ2-7; no clear D. Trimming pared 6 bases from V and 2 bases from J, leaving 5 bases between. Germline CDR1 and CDR2: SEHNR and FQNEAQ (reference sequence). CDR3 length equals 11 residues. The CDR3 sequence is CASRGAYEQYF. DNA of the CDR3: TGTGCCAGCAGGGGCGCCTACGAGCAGTACTTC.

This chain joins TRBV7-9 and TRBJ2-7; D not resolved. CDR1 and CDR2 (germline): SEHNR, FQNEAQ (reference sequence). The CDR3 extends over 16 amino acids. V dropped 0 bases and J dropped 2 bases, with 14 bases sitting between them. CDR3 residues: CASSLAGTAKPYEQYF. CDR3 coding DNA: TGTGCCAGCAGCTTAGCTGGTACTGCGAAGCCCTACGAGCAGTACTTC.

The chain uses TRBV15 and TRBJ2-1, with D hard to call. V was shortened by 0 bases and J by 7 bases, with 10 bases between the two germline ends. CDR3 size: 14 residues. CDR1 and CDR2 (germline): LNHNV, YYDKDF (reference sequence). The CDR3: CATSRDSPWNEQFF. The CDR3 nucleotides read TGTGCCACCAGCAGAGATTCCCCTTGGAATGAGCAGTTCTTC.

The gene calls are TRBV2 and TRBJ2-5; D may be TRBD1 or TRBD2 (5 bases each). Trimming took 0 bases from V and 3 from J, leaving 11 bases between them. The CDR3 extends over 15 amino acids. Germline V gene lookup returns CDR1 SNHLY and CDR2 FYNNEI. CDR3 loop: CASSEAGDGKETQYF. The DNA of the CDR3 is TGTGCCAGCAGTGAAGCGGGGGACGGGAAAGAGACCCAGTACTTC.

Turning to this clone: The sample has other DNA sequences that encode this CDR3 too. The CDR3 DNA reads TGTGCCAGCAGTTACTCGGAAGGGGTTAACTATGGCTACACCTTC. As protein: CASSYSEGVNYGYTF. The J gene is TRBJ1-2, the V gene TRBV6-5, with D tentatively TRBD1 (5 bases). Trimming took off 0 bases at V and 1 base at J, with 9 bases between the two ends. CDR1 is MNHEY and CDR2 is SVGAGI in the germline V gene. The CDR3 consists of 15 residues.

The rearrangement joins TRBV27 to TRBJ2-7; 9 bases agree with TRBD2. V gave up 3 bases and J gave up 2 bases; unmatched junction bases: 8. Germline CDR1 and CDR2: MNHEY and SMNVEV (reference sequence). This CDR3 region has 16 residues. The CDR3: CASSFLVAGVAYEQYF. In DNA, the CDR3 is TGTGCCAGCAGTTTCCTCGTAGCGGGAGTCGCCTACGAGCAGTACTTC.

The chain recombines TRBV28 with TRBJ2-3; 8 bases are shared with TRBD2. Germline V gene data show CDR1 as MDHEN and CDR2 as SYDVKM. With 6 bases clipped from V and 2 bases from J, the junction kept 7 bases outside the gene matches. The CDR3 consists of 15 residues. The CDR3 reads CASSLRSGTTDTQYF. The CDR3 DNA reads TGTGCCAGCAGCCTCCGTAGCGGGACCACAGATACGCAGTATTTT.

This clone occurred once. The chain employs TRBV27 and TRBJ2-6; TRBD1 might be the D (5 bases). The germline V gene has CDR1 MNHEY and CDR2 SMNVEV (reference sequence). This CDR3 is 17 amino acids long. The ends were cut back, 4 bases at V and 4 bases at J, with 17 bases in the middle. CDR3 nucleotides: TGTGCCAGCAGTTACATAGACAGTCCTCTGGGGGCCAACGTCCTGACTTTC. It is translated as CASSYIDSPLGANVLTF.

J is TRBJ2-5 and V is TRBV27, with TRBD2 matching over 10 bases. J was trimmed by 1 base and V by 1 base; bases with no gene match: 3. CDR3 length equals 16 residues. CDR1 is MNHEY and CDR2 is SMNVEV in the germline V gene (reference sequence). The CDR3 loop is CASSLFWTSGQETQYF. The CDR3 DNA reads TGTGCCAGCAGTTTATTTTGGACTAGCGGCCAAGAGACCCAGTACTTC.

V is TRBV29-1 and J is TRBJ2-6; maybe TRBD2 (6 bases). CDR3 length: 15 amino acids. Trimming removed 0 bases at V and 3 bases at J, with 9 bases between. Germline CDR1 and CDR2: SQVTM and ANQGSEA. This chain's CDR3 is CSVEDGGVGANVLTF. CDR3 nucleotide sequence: TGCAGCGTTGAAGATGGCGGGGTTGGGGCCAACGTCCTGACTTTC. Full variable domain (remainder filled in from reference TRBV29-1 and TRBJ2-6): SAVISQKPSRDICQRGTSLTIQCQVDSQVTMMFWYRQQPGQSLTLIATANQGSEATYESGFVIDKFPISRPNLTFSTLTVSNMSPEDSSIYLCSVEDGGVGANVLTFGAGSRLTVL.

This chain links TRBV5-1 with TRBJ2-7, with 7 bases that match TRBD2. This CDR3 is 15 amino acids long. V lost 2 bases to trimming and J lost 0 bases; unmatched junction nucleotides: 5. The V gene's germline CDR1 is SGHRS and CDR2 YFSETQ. The CDR3 sequence: CASSFITSDSYEQYF. CDR3 nucleotide sequence: TGCGCCAGCAGCTTTATTACTAGCGACTCCTACGAGCAGTACTTC. Full variable domain (remainder filled in from reference TRBV5-1 and TRBJ2-7): KAGVTQTPRYLIKTRGQQVTLSCSPISGHRSVSWYQQTPGQGLQFLFEYFSETQRNKGNFPGRFSGRQFSNSRSEMNVSTLELGDSALYLCASSFITSDSYEQYFGPGTRLTVT.

This chain joins TRBV4-2 and TRBJ2-7; the D gene is possibly TRBD2 (6 bases). CDR3 length: 17 amino acids. V was shortened by 2 bases and J by 3 bases, with 20 bases between the two germline ends. Germline values: CDR1 LGHNA, CDR2 YNFKEQ. The CDR3 sequence: CASSQPLEGGPRYEQYF. CDR3 nucleotides: TGTGCCAGCAGCCAACCCCTTGAGGGAGGTCCCCGCTACGAGCAGTACTTC.

This rearrangement joins TRBV15 to TRBJ2-7; D is uncertain. This CDR3 comprises 14 residues. The germline CDR1 and CDR2 sequences are LNHNV and YYDKDF (reference sequence). Trimming took 8 bases from V and 3 from J, leaving 17 bases between them. For the CDR3, the DNA is TGTGCCACCTCACAGAGGCAGGCGGACTACGAGCAGTACTTC. It encodes CATSQRQADYEQYF.